The rows below give T cell receptor beta chains drawn from one sample of a study of OX40 agonist ivuxolimab in advanced cancers. TCRdb's copy holds only in-frame clones and misses some; the assay was immunoSEQ multiplex PCR. The sample yields approximately 26,000 clones, 75% to 85% seen once. Sequencing was performed on CD4+ or CD8+ T cells sorted from blood, taken in a trial of the OX40 agonist ivuxolimab. The source is an adult with an advanced solid tumor such as melanoma, head and neck, liver or kidney cancer. Both conserved end residues are part of each CDR3. The D gene is left open where the match is weak. Expanded clones get a size class; other rows say once, few or many, or leave the size out.

>few|TRBV9|TRBJ2-5|.
TGTGCCAGCAGCGTAGCGAAGGGTGAGGAGACCCAGTACTTC
CASSVAKGEETQYF
>once|TRBV27|TRBJ1-1|.
TGTGCCAGCAGTTTATCGAGCTGGGGGAGAGAGGCTGAAGCTTTCTTT
CASSLSSWGREAEAFF
>.|TRBV13|TRBJ2-3|TRBD1
TGTGCCAGCAGCTTATGGGGACAGCACACAGATACGCAGTATTTT
CASSLWGQHTDTQYF
>.|TRBV9|TRBJ2-1|.
TGTGCCAGCAGCGTAGTCCCAGAAGGGAACAATGAGCAGTTCTTC
CASSVVPEGNNEQFF
>.|TRBV4-2|TRBJ1-6|.
TGTGCCAGCAGCTTCGGTGGGGTCGGGGGTTCACCCCTCCACTTT
CASSFGGVGGSPLHF
>.|TRBV7-5|TRBJ2-7|.
TGTGTCAGAAGCCCCGGGTCTCCCTACGAGCAGTACTTC
CVRSPGSPYEQYF
>.|TRBV28|TRBJ1-5|.
TGTGCCAGCAATGGGCTGTCTAGCAATCAGCCCCAGCATTTT
CASNGLSSNQPQHF
>.|TRBV15|TRBJ1-1|.
TGTGCCACCAGCCCGGGGGGGGACACTGAAGCTTTCTTT
CATSPGGDTEAFF
>.|TRBV27|TRBJ1-4|.
TGTGCCAGCAGTTTAGGGAAGGACGATGAAAAACTGTTTTTT
CASSLGKDDEKLFF
>.|TRBV25-1|TRBJ2-7|.
TGTGCCAGCTCCGGGCTTAATAGCGAGCAGTACTTC
CASSGLNSEQYF
>.|TRBV4-1|TRBJ2-7|.
TGCGCCAGCAGCCAATTTCGGGGTATTAACTACGAGCAGTACTTC
CASSQFRGINYEQYF
>.|TRBV5-6|TRBJ1-3|.
TGTGCCAGCACCTCTGGAAACACCATATATTTT
CASTSGNTIYF
>.|TRBV4-1|TRBJ2-7|TRBD2
TGCGCCAGCAGCCAAGGGGTTGGGGGGGTCCTAACCTACGAGCAGTACTTC
CASSQGVGGVLTYEQYF
>.|TRBV27|TRBJ1-2|.
TGTGCCGCCGGGGGGCCGGGTCGTATTAGCGGCTACACCTTC
CAAGGPGRISGYTF
>once|TRBV12-1|TRBJ2-4|.
TGTGCCAGCAGGGGGGTCAGCGGGGCCAAAAACATTCAGTACTTC
CASRGVSGAKNIQYF
>.|TRBV28|TRBJ2-7|.
TGTGCCAGCAGTTTAGGTCGGTCCTACGAGCAGTACTTC
CASSLGRSYEQYF
>.|TRBV27|TRBJ1-5|.
TGTGCCAGCAGTCCGGGACGCCTTTGGTCCCAGCATTTT
CASSPGRLWSQHF
>.|TRBV6-6|TRBJ2-1|.
TGTGCCAGCAGTTTAGGAGCGGGTGAGCAGTTCTTC
CASSLGAGEQFF
>few|TRBV30|TRBJ1-3|TRBD1
TGTGCCTGGACGGGACAGTACTCTGGAAACACCATATATTTT
CAWTGQYSGNTIYF